The rows below give T cell receptor beta chains drawn from one sample of a study of Graves' ophthalmopathy and Graves' hyperthyroidism. TCRdb re-analysed the multiplex PCR reads in MiXCR, keeping a single row per CDR3 protein. The repertoire holds approximately 380,000 distinct CDR3 sequences, with about 21% as singletons. Sequencing used peripheral blood. Every receptor here comes from a woman between 18 and 29 years old with stable Graves' hyperthyroidism. Each CDR3 is given with its conserved first and last residue. A D gene is named only where the DNA matches it firmly. Rows may omit the clone size; those that give it use once, few, many or a size class.

d_call	clone_size	v_call	j_call	cdr3_aa	cdr3_nt
-	-	TRBV5-1	TRBJ2-3	CASSLGTPRDTQYF	TGCGCCAGCAGCTTGGGGACCCCCCGGGATACGCAGTATTTT
TRBD2	-	TRBV6-1	TRBJ2-7	CASSHRTSGTYEQYF	TGTGCCAGCAGTCATAGGACTAGCGGGACCTACGAGCAGTACTTC
TRBD1	many	TRBV5-1	TRBJ1-1	CASSIGQDTEVSFF	TGCGCCAGCAGCATCGGACAGGACACAGAAGTCTCTTTCTTT
-	-	TRBV24-1	TRBJ1-1	CATSEAGPNHEAFF	TGTGCCACCAGTGAAGCGGGCCCAAATCATGAAGCTTTCTTT
-	many	TRBV27	TRBJ2-5	CASTPVAIQETQYF	TGTGCCAGCACCCCCGTCGCGATCCAAGAGACCCAGTACTTC
TRBD2	many	TRBV2	TRBJ2-7	CASGGSSYEQYF	TGTGCCAGCGGCGGGAGCTCCTACGAGCAGTACTTC
-	many	TRBV28	TRBJ1-1	CASRPGHWNTEAFF	TGTGCCAGCAGACCGGGACACTGGAACACTGAAGCTTTCTTT
-	few	TRBV6-1	TRBJ1-1	CASSEVWNTEAFF	TGTGCCAGCAGTGAAGTATGGAACACTGAAGCTTTCTTT
TRBD1	many	TRBV12-3/TRBV12-4	TRBJ1-2	CASSRTGSSYTF	TGTGCCAGCAGTAGGACAGGGTCGAGCTACACCTTC
-	-	TRBV6-5	TRBJ2-7	CASSYPCVEVSSYEQYF	TGTGCCAGCAGTTACCCCTGTGTAGAGGTCAGCTCCTACGAGCAGTACTTC
TRBD1	few	TRBV2	TRBJ2-2	CASGQGALTVELFF	TGTGCCAGCGGACAGGGGGCCCTCACCGTGGAGCTGTTTTTT
TRBD1	-	TRBV6-2/TRBV6-3	TRBJ1-6	CASRGGQPRSPLHF	TGTGCCAGCAGGGGGGGACAGCCGCGTTCACCCCTCCACTTT
-	many	TRBV24-1	TRBJ1-1	CALRAGKTEAFF	TGTGCCCTCAGAGCAGGGAAAACTGAAGCTTTCTTT
-	many	TRBV28	TRBJ2-7	CASSLPALKRPGGHSYEQYF	TGTGCCAGCAGCCTCCCCGCCTTAAAGCGGCCGGGGGGCCACTCCTACGAGCAGTACTTC
-	-	TRBV12-3/TRBV12-4	TRBJ1-2	CASSPRLGGYGYTF	TGTGCCAGCAGTCCGAGATTGGGGGGCTATGGCTACACCTTC